This TCR beta chain was recovered during a study of blood T cell repertoires in COVID-19. About the study: Sources were T cells, B-cell-depleted T cells, or PBMCs; the material itself was cDNA or gDNA.

Data came from immunoSEQ multiplex PCR; TCRdb stores just in-frame clones and leaves some out. The sample has some 250,000 clones; roughly 85% are singletons. Trimming stripped 0 bases from V and 7 bases from J, with 12 bases between. The CDR3 is 14 amino acids. Germline V lookup: CDR1 LNHDA, CDR2 SQIVND (reference sequence). What was sequenced was peripheral blood. The TCR sequence derives from a man younger than 45 who had recovered from COVID-19. The rearrangement uses TRBV19 and TRBJ1-2; no reliable D call. CDR3 residues: CASSIEEGIGGYTF. The CDR3 region has the DNA TGTGCCAGTAGTATAGAGGAGGGTATCGGTGGCTACACCTTC.